These 25 T cell receptor beta chains originate from one sample sequenced in a study of T-cell memory formation after mild COVID-19. TCRdb re-called the 5' RACE reads with MiXCR, one entry per CDR3 protein. The sample carries about half a million distinct CDR3 sequences, roughly 18% recorded once. Material for sequencing was PBMCs or a T cell subset sorted from them (not recorded which). The receptor set was obtained from an adult woman who had mild COVID-19 (a few samples of this study predate the infection). Cell type and time point are not known.

This chain uses TRBV12-3 or TRBV12-4 with TRBJ1-1, with D uncertain. The CDR3 consists of 15 residues. V lost 7 bases to trimming and J lost 0 bases, with 15 bases between them. The DNA of the CDR3 is TGTGCCAGCATAAACAGTATCAGCATGAACACTGAAGCTTTCTTT. Translating gives CASINSISMNTEAFF.

This clonotype was seen a few times. DNA of the CDR3: TGCGCCAGCAGCCAAGTTTGGGTAGCGGGGGGATCAACTGGGGCCAACGTCCTGACTTTC. Translation: CASSQVWVAGGSTGANVLTF. This sequence joins TRBV4-1 and TRBJ2-6; TRBD2 matches 10 bases. Germline-derived CDR1 and CDR2 are MGHRA and YSYEKL. The J segment lost 2 bases and the V segment lost 1 base, leaving 11 bases of the junction unmatched. This CDR3 is built from 20 residues.

This clonotype appeared a few times. This chain connects TRBV7-9 to TRBJ1-1, with no clear D. Germline V gene sequence: CDR1 SEHNR, CDR2 FQNEAQ (reference sequence). This CDR3 spans 14 amino acids. V gave up 0 bases and J gave up 4 bases, with 9 bases separating them. CDR3 protein: CASSLAVRGTEAFF. Here the CDR3 DNA reads TGTGCCAGCAGCTTAGCGGTTCGCGGCACTGAAGCTTTCTTT.

This clonotype has a handful of counts. The rearrangement uses TRBV5-4 and TRBJ2-3; TRBD2 agrees at 14 bases. V trimming: 3 bases; J trimming: 4 bases; junction bases outside the gene matches: 7. The CDR3 totals 17 residues. Germline CDR1 reads SGHNT; CDR2 reads YYREEE (reference sequence). The CDR3 DNA is TGTGCCAGCAGCTCCGGACTAGCGGGAGGTTCGGCAGATACGCAGTATTTT. This sequence encodes CASSSGLAGGSADTQYF.

The chain combines TRBV24-1 with TRBJ2-1, with 8 positions matching TRBD1. V lost 4 bases to trimming and J lost 7 bases; unmatched junction nucleotides: 8. This CDR3 has 15 residues. In germline, CDR1 is KGHDR, CDR2 SFDVKD. Here the CDR3 reads CATSDWTGPKNEQFF. DNA for the CDR3: TGTGCCACCAGTGACTGGACAGGGCCTAAGAATGAGCAGTTCTTC.

The chain recombines TRBV12-3 or TRBV12-4 with TRBJ1-5, with 9 bases identical to TRBD1. The CDR3 is 17 residues long. The trim removed 2 bases at V and 11 bases at J, leaving 16 bases unmatched. The chain's CDR3 is CASSLIPDRGGYGAQHF. Here the CDR3 DNA reads TGTGCCAGCAGTTTAATTCCGGACAGGGGCGGATACGGAGCCCAGCATTTT.

This chain uses TRBV6-1 with TRBJ2-5; possibly TRBD1 or TRBD2 for D (5 bases each). Germline loops: CDR1 MNHNS, CDR2 SASEGT. Deletions cut 6 bases from V and 4 bases from J, with 15 bases between. The CDR3 has 14 residues. This CDR3 is CASRGWGSGETQYF. The CDR3 DNA follows: TGTGCCAGCAGGGGGTGGGGGTCGGGAGAGACCCAGTACTTC.

This clonotype was observed a few times. This chain links TRBV4-2 with TRBJ1-4; D is uncertain. Per germline, CDR1 LGHNA and CDR2 YNFKEQ. This CDR3 contains 16 residues. V dropped 4 bases and J dropped 5 bases, with 17 bases sitting between them. CDR3 nucleotides: TGTGCCAGCAGCCGATCGGACCAAAGCAAAAATGAAAAACTGTTTTTT. Translation gives CASSRSDQSKNEKLFF.

This clonotype showed up just a few times. J is TRBJ2-7 and V is TRBV11-2; D unresolved. V lost 1 base and J lost 2, with 6 bases in between. This CDR3 is 13 amino acids long. Germline CDR1 SGHAT, CDR2 FQNNGV. CDR3 DNA sequence: TGTGCCAGCAGCTTAGCCGACCCCTACGAGCAGTACTTC. This gives the protein CASSLADPYEQYF.

The gene calls are TRBV7-9 and TRBJ2-7; TRBD1 agrees at 7 bases. CDR1 SEHNR and CDR2 FQNEAQ come from the germline V gene (reference sequence). The V gene end was trimmed by 5 bases and the J gene end by 7 bases; junction bases not matched to a gene: 14. CDR3 length: 15 amino acids. The CDR3 reads CASSTHTGATWEQYF. The CDR3 bases are TGTGCCAGCAGCACCCACACAGGGGCCACTTGGGAGCAGTACTTC.

This clonotype occurred a few times. The rearrangement links TRBV6-5 to TRBJ2-2; 14 bases map to TRBD2. The V gene end was trimmed by 0 bases and the J gene end by 5 bases; junction bases not matched to a gene: 5. Germline-derived CDR1 and CDR2 are MNHEY and SVGAGI. This CDR3 contains 18 residues. CDR3 DNA sequence: TGTGCCAGCAGTTACTCGACTAGCGGGAGGGCCGGAACCGGGGAGCTGTTTTTT. Translation: CASSYSTSGRAGTGELFF.

The chain employs TRBV4-1 and TRBJ2-1; 13 nucleotides align to TRBD2. The J segment lost 9 bases and the V segment lost 0 bases, leaving 20 bases of the junction unmatched. Germline CDR1 is MGHRA and CDR2 is YSYEKL. The CDR3 runs to 21 residues. The CDR3 sequence: CASSQDPPGLAGVGSIGEQFF. DNA for the CDR3: TGCGCCAGCAGCCAAGATCCTCCCGGACTAGCGGGGGTAGGATCCATTGGTGAGCAGTTCTTC.

The V gene is TRBV9, the J gene TRBJ2-5; D tentatively fits TRBD1 or TRBD2 (5 bases each). This CDR3 is built from 15 residues. CDR1 SGDLS and CDR2 YYNGEE come from the germline V gene. The ends were cut back, 4 bases at V and 4 bases at J, with 17 bases in the middle. CDR3 sequence (DNA): TGTGCCAGCAGCCTAGGGGAGAGGGATCGAGAGACCCAGTACTTC. Translated: CASSLGERDRETQYF.

This clonotype was counted a few times. V gene TRBV7-9 combines with J gene TRBJ1-2; weak D call: TRBD1 (5 bases). V was cut by 3 bases and J by 4 bases, with 12 bases left in between. This CDR3 spans 14 amino acids. CDR1 SEHNR and CDR2 FQNEAQ come from the germline V gene (reference sequence). This chain's CDR3 is CASSFDRGTYGYTF. CDR3 coding DNA: TGTGCCAGCAGCTTCGACCGGGGGACCTATGGCTACACCTTC.

The chain carries TRBV5-1 and TRBJ2-7, with 9 bases fitting TRBD1. CDR3 length: 15 amino acids. The germline gives CDR1 SGHRS, CDR2 YFSETQ. Trimming removed 5 bases from V and 3 bases from J; junction bases left unmatched: 9. In nucleotides, the CDR3 is TGCGCCAGCAGTCAAGGCTGGACAGGGGACTACGAGCAGTACTTC. Protein: CASSQGWTGDYEQYF.

This clonotype was counted between two and nine times. This chain joins TRBV28 and TRBJ1-1, with TRBD1 as a possible D gene (5 bases). Per the germline V gene, CDR1 is MDHEN and CDR2 is SYDVKM. V lost 0 bases, J lost 0 bases, and 8 bases lay in between. The CDR3 sequence is 15 residues long. The CDR3 here is CASSLWTVMNTEAFF. CDR3 DNA sequence: TGTGCCAGCAGTTTATGGACAGTTATGAACACTGAAGCTTTCTTT.

A few counts support this clonotype. The rearrangement joins TRBV29-1 to TRBJ1-3; no clear D gene. With 3 bases removed from V and 4 bases from J, the gap between germline ends came to 7 bases. The CDR3 spans 12 residues. Germline CDR1 is SQVTM and CDR2 is ANQGSEA. The CDR3 sequence: CSVDSAGNTIYF. CDR3 sequence (DNA): TGCAGCGTTGATAGCGCCGGAAACACCATATATTTT.

The chain uses TRBV27 and TRBJ1-1; D remains ambiguous. This CDR3 comprises 14 residues. CDR1 is MNHEY, CDR2 SMNVEV, per germline (reference sequence). Between the trimmed V and J ends, which lost 6 bases and 0 bases, there was a span of 11 bases. The CDR3 nucleotides read TGTGCCAGCAGGGAGCTCGGGGTGAACACTGAAGCTTTCTTT. It specifies CASRELGVNTEAFF.

The genes are TRBV29-1 and TRBJ2-1, with TRBD2 identical over 11 bases. This CDR3 has 15 amino acids. V gave up 4 bases and J gave up 6 bases; unmatched junction bases: 8. Germline CDR1 is SQVTM and CDR2 is ANQGSEA. The CDR3 is CSVVQLAGVSNEQFF. In nucleotides, the CDR3 is TGCAGCGTTGTCCAACTAGCGGGAGTATCCAATGAGCAGTTCTTC.

This clonotype was counted once. This chain uses TRBV6-5 with TRBJ1-6; possibly TRBD1 for D (5 bases). The V and J ends lost 8 bases and 5 bases respectively, with 16 bases between them. The CDR3 runs to 15 residues. Germline values: CDR1 MNHEY, CDR2 SVGAGI. The CDR3 loop reads CASRPRQLDNSPLHF. For the CDR3, the DNA is TGTGCCAGCCGTCCTCGACAGCTGGATAATTCACCCCTCCACTTT.

The genes are TRBV27 and TRBJ2-3, with D possibly being TRBD1 or TRBD2 (5 bases each). Trimming removed 5 bases from V and 6 bases from J, with 18 bases in between. Per the germline V gene, CDR1 is MNHEY and CDR2 is SMNVEV (reference sequence). This CDR3 has 15 amino acids. The CDR3 is CASSQSGAMSDTQYF. The CDR3, as DNA: TGTGCCAGCAGTCAATCCGGGGCGATGTCGGATACGCAGTATTTT.

The chain employs TRBV23-1 and TRBJ2-3, with 7 bases that match TRBD2. TRBV23-1 is marked as an open reading frame, function uncertain. The V and J ends lost 1 base and 0 bases, in that order; junction bases with no gene match: 10. The CDR3 has 18 amino acids. This CDR3 is CASSQFGGDVHSTDTQYF. The CDR3 DNA follows: TGCGCCAGCAGTCAATTTGGGGGGGACGTCCATAGCACAGATACGCAGTATTTT.

There are a few counts of this clonotype. The gene calls are TRBV20-1 and TRBJ2-7; D gene ambiguous. Trimming removed 2 bases from V and 2 bases from J, with 13 bases in between. This CDR3 has 14 residues. Per the germline V gene, CDR1 is DFQATT and CDR2 is SNEGSKA (reference sequence). The CDR3 nucleotides read TGCAGTGCTAGAAGGTCCTCTAGGCCCTACGAGCAGTACTTC. It is translated as CSARRSSRPYEQYF.

The V gene is TRBV25-1, the J gene TRBJ2-7; 12 bases align to TRBD2. The CDR3 has 16 amino acids. The ends lost 8 bases at V and 3 bases at J; junction bases unmatched: 11. Germline values: CDR1 MGHDK, CDR2 SYGVNS. CDR3 coding DNA: TGTGCCAGCGGCTCGACTAGCGGGAGAGGGGACTACGAGCAGTACTTC. Translation gives CASGSTSGRGDYEQYF.

The sample holds a few counts of this clonotype. V gene TRBV4-1 combines with J gene TRBJ2-5, with 8 positions matching TRBD1. The germline V gene encodes CDR1 MGHRA and CDR2 YSYEKL. CDR3 length equals 19 residues. The ends lost 4 bases at V and 5 bases at J; junction bases unmatched: 21. CDR3 coding DNA: TGCGCCAGCAGCCCCCTACCTACGTACAGGGGGACCGGAGTGGAGACCCAGTACTTC. It yields the protein CASSPLPTYRGTGVETQYF.